Presented here are 30 T cell receptor beta chains from one specimen sequenced in a study of blood T cells in healthy people across ages. A J-beta primer mix and a sample-barcoded 5' primer were used in a second PCR of roughly 6 to 11 cycles. TCRdb passed the 5' RACE reads through MiXCR, listing each CDR3 protein once. In the table there are over 1,200,000 distinct CDR3 sequences, approximately 59% of which are singletons. The specimen sequenced was blood. The source of these receptors is a man between 18 and 35 years old in good health.

The chain combines TRBV20-1 with TRBJ2-1; D is perhaps TRBD2 (6 bases). Germline lookup yields CDR1 DFQATT and CDR2 SNEGSKA (reference sequence). The ends were cut back, 8 bases at V and 10 bases at J, with 18 bases in the middle. This CDR3 has 12 residues. This CDR3 reads CSPVHGGKEQFF. The CDR3 DNA reads as TGCAGTCCTGTACACGGGGGTAAGGAGCAGTTCTTC.

The gene calls are TRBV15 and TRBJ1-2; TRBD1 is a possible D gene (6 bases). V lost 3 bases and J 6 bases, leaving 14 bases between the germline ends. This CDR3 is built from 14 residues. Germline CDR1 and CDR2: LNHNV and YYDKDF (reference sequence). In DNA, the CDR3 is TGTGCCACCAGCAGCAACGGACAGAGAGATGGCTACACCTTC. Translated, it gives CATSSNGQRDGYTF.

The J gene is TRBJ1-1, the V gene TRBV5-1, with unresolved D. The CDR3 totals 15 residues. CDR1 and CDR2 from the germline V gene are SGHRS and YFSETQ. V was shortened by 1 base and J by 4 bases, with 14 bases between the two germline ends. CDR3 DNA: TGCGCCAGCAGCTTGAGTCTAGGGTTGCGCACTGAAGCTTTCTTT. It yields the protein CASSLSLGLRTEAFF.

The chain is built from TRBV10-3 and TRBJ2-7; D is unresolved. The CDR3 covers 13 residues. Germline assignment: CDR1 ENHRY and CDR2 SYGVKD. Deletions cut 9 bases from V and 0 bases from J, with 12 bases between. The CDR3 DNA reads TGTGCCATGACGACCCAGCCCTCCTACGAGCAGTACTTC. This gives the protein CAMTTQPSYEQYF.

The rearrangement uses TRBV27 and TRBJ2-7; a possible D gene is TRBD2 (6 bases). V was trimmed by 4 bases and J by 5 bases, leaving 12 bases between them. Germline V gives CDR1 MNHEY, CDR2 SMNVEV (reference sequence). The CDR3 sequence is 13 residues long. The CDR3 spells CASSWRGPHEQYF. The CDR3 DNA reads TGTGCCAGCAGTTGGAGGGGACCCCACGAGCAGTACTTC.

This clonotype is a singleton in its sample. This chain links TRBV11-2 with TRBJ2-7; D possibly corresponds to TRBD1 (5 bases). The closer fit of TRBJ2-5 to the DNA end suggests the J call may be wrong. Germline loops: CDR1 SGHAT, CDR2 FQNNGV. This CDR3 is built from 16 residues. Here the CDR3 reads CASSLGDLGDGGTQYF. CDR3 DNA sequence: TGTGCCAGCAGCTTAGGAGACCTAGGGGATGGTGGGACCCAGTACTTC.

This sequence joins TRBV27 and TRBJ2-4; TRBD1 aligns across 9 bases. Judging by the DNA end, TRBJ2-7 fits better; the J call may be wrong. CDR1 and CDR2 (germline): MNHEY, SMNVEV (reference sequence). CDR3 length: 15 amino acids. CDR3 nucleotides: TGTGCCAGCAGGGCCCTGGACAGGGGAAGTTACGAGCAGTACTTC. As protein: CASRALDRGSYEQYF.

The chain links TRBV4-3 to TRBJ1-2; D ambiguous. Trimming shortened V by 1 base and J by 6 bases, and 15 bases separated the two germline ends. Germline-derived CDR1 and CDR2 are LGHNA and YSLEER. The CDR3 extends over 15 amino acids. The CDR3 nucleotides are TGCGCCAGCAGCCAAGGTCCCGCAACAAACGATGGCTACACCTTC. Translation gives CASSQGPATNDGYTF.

The chain links TRBV6-6 to TRBJ1-5; 12 bases agree with TRBD1. The J call is doubtful: the DNA matches TRBJ2-3 better. This CDR3 is built from 17 residues. Germline CDR1 is MNHNY and CDR2 is SVGAGI (reference sequence). The chain's CDR3 is CASRPSTGTGGNQPQYF. As DNA, the CDR3 is TGTGCCAGCAGACCCTCCACCGGGACAGGGGGCAATCAGCCCCAGTATTTT.

The chain carries TRBV29-1 and TRBJ2-1; 7 bases fit TRBD2. The CDR3 has 14 residues. Germline V lookup: CDR1 SQVTM, CDR2 ANQGSEA. V lost 4 bases and J lost 5; bases outside the gene matches: 8. The CDR3 spells CSVGMGGYDNEQFF. The CDR3 bases are TGCAGCGTTGGTATGGGGGGGTATGACAATGAGCAGTTCTTC.

The chain has TRBV27 and TRBJ2-1; weak D call: TRBD2 (6 bases). The CDR3 sequence is 14 residues long. The ends were cut back, 5 bases at V and 3 bases at J, with 11 bases in the middle. Germline-derived CDR1 and CDR2 are MNHEY and SMNVEV (reference sequence). CDR3 residues: CASSAGRNYNEQFF. The CDR3 DNA is TGTGCCAGCAGTGCGGGACGGAACTACAATGAGCAGTTCTTC.

This clonotype has just a few counts. The chain joins TRBV6-5 to TRBJ2-7; 9 bases are a match to TRBD2. Germline CDR1 reads MNHEY; CDR2 reads SVGAGI. After removal of 4 bases from V and 6 bases from J, the junction contained 13 bases not matched to a gene. The CDR3 extends over 16 amino acids. The CDR3, as DNA: TGTGCCAGCAGTTCACAGCCGGGACTAGCAGGATCCGAGCAGTACTTC. Amino acid sequence: CASSSQPGLAGSEQYF.

V usage is TRBV27 and J usage is TRBJ1-4; D is unclear. V gave up 5 bases and J gave up 0 bases, with 10 bases separating them. CDR1 MNHEY and CDR2 SMNVEV come from the germline V gene (reference sequence). The CDR3 contains 15 residues. The DNA for the CDR3 is TGTGCCAGCAGTCCCGCAGCTGCAACTAATGAAAAACTGTTTTTT. Translating gives CASSPAAATNEKLFF. The full variable domain, with the rest looked up from reference TRBV27 and TRBJ1-4, is EAQVTQNPRYLITVTGKKLTVTCSQNMNHEYMSWYRQDPGLGLRQIYYSMNVEVTDKGDVPEGYKVSRKEKRNFPLILESPSPNQTSLYFCASSPAAATNEKLFFGSGTQLSVL.

The J gene is TRBJ2-1, the V gene TRBV20-1; 7 bases line up with TRBD2. The CDR3 has 13 residues. Germline V CDR1 and CDR2: DFQATT, SNEGSKA (reference sequence). V trimming: 7 bases; J trimming: 6 bases; junction bases outside the gene matches: 9. The CDR3 coding sequence is TGCAGTGTTCCCGGACTAGATGTCAATGAGCAGTTCTTC. Residues: CSVPGLDVNEQFF.

This clonotype was found once. The J gene is TRBJ2-7, the V gene TRBV29-1; no clear D. In germline, CDR1 is SQVTM, CDR2 ANQGSEA. The CDR3 has 14 residues. Trimming stripped 1 base from V and 6 bases from J, with 16 bases between. In DNA, the CDR3 is TGCAGCGTTGAAGGGCCCCGGTACGGTGGCGAGCAGTACTTC. Residues: CSVEGPRYGGEQYF.

The genes are TRBV5-1 and TRBJ1-1; the D gene is possibly TRBD1 (6 bases). Germline V lookup: CDR1 SGHRS, CDR2 YFSETQ. The CDR3 extends over 14 amino acids. Trimming took 7 bases from V and 2 from J, leaving 15 bases between them. CDR3 sequence: CASGQPDRNTEAFF. CDR3 coding DNA: TGCGCCAGCGGGCAACCGGACAGAAACACTGAAGCTTTCTTT.

This clonotype has ten or more counts. This sequence joins TRBV10-3 and TRBJ1-2; D remains ambiguous. V was shortened by 5 bases and J by 2 bases, with 9 bases between the two germline ends. CDR1 is ENHRY, CDR2 SYGVKD, per germline. The CDR3 has 13 residues. The chain's CDR3 is CAISWQENYGYTF. The CDR3 DNA follows: TGTGCCATCAGTTGGCAGGAGAACTATGGCTACACCTTC.

In its sample, this clonotype was seen a few times. This chain links TRBV7-6 with TRBJ2-7; D is possibly TRBD2 (6 bases). The germline V gene has CDR1 SGHVS and CDR2 FNYEAQ. The CDR3 has 13 amino acids. The germline V and J ends were trimmed by 5 bases and 2 bases, with 10 bases remaining between them. For the CDR3, the DNA is TGTGCCAGCAGCCGCGGGGAAGCCTACGAGCAGTACTTC. Translating gives CASSRGEAYEQYF.

CDR3 DNA: TGTGCCATCAGTGTTGGGGGGAGCGGCCAAGAGACCCAGTACTTC. It is translated as CAISVGGSGQETQYF. The chain has TRBV10-3 and TRBJ2-5; D is possibly TRBD2 (6 bases). Trimming took 4 bases from V and 1 from J, leaving 13 bases between them. This CDR3 spans 15 amino acids. CDR1 ENHRY and CDR2 SYGVKD come from the germline V gene.

This chain uses TRBV27 with TRBJ2-1, with D possibly TRBD2 on 6 matching bases. CDR3 size: 15 residues. V was trimmed by 4 bases and J by 4 bases, leaving 14 bases between them. CDR1 is MNHEY, CDR2 SMNVEV, per germline (reference sequence). The CDR3 reads CASSSTMGGYNEQFF. The CDR3 nucleotides are TGTGCCAGCAGTTCCACGATGGGGGGTTACAATGAGCAGTTCTTC.

Worth noting for this clonotype: One end of the junction does not line up with germline, which may come from a read error. The chain uses TRBV14 and TRBJ2-7; D remains unclear. The germline gives CDR1 SGHDN, CDR2 FVKESK. This CDR3 is built from 15 residues. DNA of the CDR3: TGTGCCAGCAACCAAGAGAATCTTACTCCTACGAGGCAGTACTTC. Protein: CASNQENLTPTRQYF.

This clonotype has just a few counts. The chain combines TRBV7-9 with TRBJ2-4; D ambiguous. The last part of the DNA fits TRBJ2-7 better; the J call may be wrong. The CDR3 has 13 residues. Germline-derived CDR1 and CDR2 are SEHNR and FQNEAQ (reference sequence). CDR3: CASSLAEPSEQYF. CDR3 bases: TGTGCCAGCAGCTTAGCGGAACCATCCGAGCAGTACTTC.

J is TRBJ2-1 and V is TRBV5-5; 13 nucleotides align to TRBD2. Germline-derived CDR1 and CDR2 are SGHKS and YYEKEE (reference sequence). Germline trimming cut 1 base from V and 1 base from J; bases unmatched to any gene: 11. The CDR3 has 20 amino acids. CDR3 bases: TGTGCCAGCAGCTTGTCCTATATACTAGCGGGGGGGAGATCCTACAATGAGCAGTTCTTC. Translating it yields CASSLSYILAGGRSYNEQFF.

There are a few counts of this clonotype. This sequence joins TRBV11-2 and TRBJ2-3; TRBD1 matches 10 bases. This CDR3 contains 17 residues. V lost 1 base, J lost 9 bases, and 13 bases stayed unmatched. The V gene's germline CDR1 is SGHAT and CDR2 FQNNGV. The CDR3 spells CASSLVSGQGVTATQYF. CDR3 coding DNA: TGTGCCAGCAGCTTAGTTTCCGGACAGGGGGTTACGGCAACGCAGTATTTT.

This clonotype was seen a handful of times. The chain uses TRBV3-1 and TRBJ2-7; D remains unclear. The CDR3 extends over 14 amino acids. The V end was cut by 3 bases, the J end by 0 bases, with 9 bases between. The germline V gene has CDR1 LGHDT and CDR2 YNNKEL (reference sequence). This CDR3 is CASSQSPSSYEQYF. CDR3 nucleotides: TGTGCCAGCAGCCAGTCCCCGAGCTCCTACGAGCAGTACTTC.

This chain links TRBV4-1 with TRBJ2-1; the match to TRBD2 covers 11 bases. The CDR3 is 16 residues long. In germline, CDR1 is MGHRA, CDR2 YSYEKL. V dropped 4 bases and J dropped 2; count of bases not matched to a gene: 4. The DNA for the CDR3 is TGCGCCAGCAGCCGATCGACTAGCGGGACCTACAATGAGCAGTTCTTC. This sequence encodes CASSRSTSGTYNEQFF.

The chain has TRBV28 and TRBJ2-7, with TRBD1 identical over 9 bases. CDR1 is MDHEN and CDR2 is SYDVKM in the germline V gene. The CDR3 loop spans 14 amino acids. V was clipped by 5 bases and J by 2 bases; unmatched bases: 4. The chain's CDR3 is CASSRTGETYEQYF. CDR3 in DNA: TGTGCCAGCAGTCGGACAGGGGAAACCTACGAGCAGTACTTC.

The chain is built from TRBV20-1 and TRBJ1-5; TRBD1 aligns across 7 bases. Germline CDR1 DFQATT, CDR2 SNEGSKA (reference sequence). Trimming removed 6 bases from V and 3 bases from J; junction bases left unmatched: 14. This CDR3 comprises 16 residues. The CDR3 coding sequence is TGCAGTGCCGTAAGACAGGGCTGGCGTGCCAATCAGCCCCAGCATTTT. This encodes CSAVRQGWRANQPQHF.

This chain connects TRBV6-6 to TRBJ2-1, with 10 bases fitting TRBD2. The V and J ends lost 2 bases and 5 bases, in that order; junction bases with no gene match: 9. The CDR3 runs 17 residues. From germline, CDR1 is MNHNY and CDR2 SVGAGI (reference sequence). The CDR3 DNA follows: TGTGCCAGCAGTTACACAGTCTCTAGCGGGAGACACAATGAGCAGTTCTTC. Translated: CASSYTVSSGRHNEQFF.

This clonotype was seen a handful of times. This chain joins TRBV6-2 or TRBV6-3 and TRBJ2-7, with D uncertain. The germline V and J ends were trimmed by 5 bases and 0 bases, with 14 bases remaining between them. The CDR3 sequence is 15 residues long. CDR1 and CDR2 (germline): MNHEY, SVGEGT. CDR3 loop: CASSPPGFDSYEQYF. CDR3 coding DNA: TGTGCCAGCAGTCCCCCCGGCTTCGACTCCTACGAGCAGTACTTC.